These 4 T cell receptor beta chains originate from one sample sequenced in a study of T cell changes during pregnancy in multiple sclerosis. Assay: immunoSEQ multiplex PCR; the TCRdb copy retains only in-frame clones and omits some. The repertoire holds 78,000 or so clones, with under 95% as singletons. The material was CD4+ T cells from peripheral blood mononuclear cells, obtained before pregnancy. These receptors were taken from a female donor with multiple sclerosis, enrolled in a pregnancy study.

The chain joins TRBV6-6 to TRBJ2-7; 7 bases are shared with TRBD1. This CDR3 contains 16 residues. With V trimmed by 6 bases and J by 4 bases, 15 bases remained unmatched. Germline V lookup: CDR1 MNHNY, CDR2 SVGAGI (reference sequence). The DNA of the CDR3 is TGTGCCAGCAGGACAACAGGGGTTCGGTTGGGTTACGAGCAGTACTTC. This codes for CASRTTGVRLGYEQYF.

J is TRBJ2-3 and V is TRBV6-1, with 13 positions matching TRBD2. CDR1 MNHNS and CDR2 SASEGT come from the germline V gene. CDR3 size: 17 residues. With V trimmed by 4 bases and J by 3 bases, 7 bases remained unmatched. Written as DNA, the CDR3 is TGTGCCAGCAGTGGCGGACTAGCGGGAGTTCCGACAGATACGCAGTATTTT. It yields the protein CASSGGLAGVPTDTQYF.

In this sample, this clone turned up a few times. In nucleotides, the CDR3 is TGTGCCAGCAGCTTCTCAGGGTATAATTCACCCCTCCACTTT. Translation gives CASSFSGYNSPLHF. This chain uses TRBV7-3 with TRBJ1-6; the D gene is possibly TRBD1 (5 bases). The germline V gene has CDR1 SGHTA and CDR2 FQGTGA. The CDR3 extends over 14 amino acids. V was clipped by 3 bases and J by 4 bases, with 7 bases between them. Filled out from reference TRBV7-3 and TRBJ1-6, the complete variable domain reads GAGVSQTPSNKVTEKGKYVELRCDPISGHTALYWYRQSLGQGPEFLIYFQGTGAADDSGLPNDRFFAVRPEGSVSTLKIQRTERGDSAVYLCASSFSGYNSPLHFGNGTRLTVT.

The J gene is TRBJ1-4, the V gene TRBV4-2; D remains ambiguous. CDR3 length: 13 amino acids. In germline, CDR1 is LGHNA, CDR2 YNFKEQ. The V end lost 6 bases, the J end lost 0 bases, and 5 bases lay between the germline ends. CDR3 DNA: TGTGCCAGCAGACACGCAACTAATGAAAAACTGTTTTTT. Protein product: CASRHATNEKLFF.